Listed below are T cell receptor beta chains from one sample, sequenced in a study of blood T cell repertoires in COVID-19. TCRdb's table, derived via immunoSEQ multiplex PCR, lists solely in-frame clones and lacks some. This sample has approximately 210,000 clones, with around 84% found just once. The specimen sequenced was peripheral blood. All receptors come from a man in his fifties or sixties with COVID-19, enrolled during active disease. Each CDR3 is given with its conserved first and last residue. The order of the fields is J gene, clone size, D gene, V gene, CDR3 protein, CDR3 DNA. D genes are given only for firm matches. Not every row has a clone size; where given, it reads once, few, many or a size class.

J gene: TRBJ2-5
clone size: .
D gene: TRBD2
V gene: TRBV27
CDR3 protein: CASSPRLAGEATQYF
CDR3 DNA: TGTGCCAGCAGTCCTAGGCTAGCGGGGGAGGCGACCCAGTACTTC

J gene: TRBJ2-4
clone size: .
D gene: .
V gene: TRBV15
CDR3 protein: CATKDPQRGGNIQYF
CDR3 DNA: TGTGCCACGAAAGACCCCCAAAGGGGGGGGAACATTCAGTACTTC

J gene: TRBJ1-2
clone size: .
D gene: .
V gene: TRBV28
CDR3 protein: CASSRDHGYGYTF
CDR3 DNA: TGTGCCAGCAGCCGGGATCACGGCTATGGCTACACCTTC

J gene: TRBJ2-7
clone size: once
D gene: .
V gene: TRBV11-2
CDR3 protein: CASSLGLDTYEQYF
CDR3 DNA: TGTGCCAGCAGCTTAGGTCTAGATACCTACGAGCAGTACTTC

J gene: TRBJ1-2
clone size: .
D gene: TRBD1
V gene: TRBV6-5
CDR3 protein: CASRTTGVGLYGYTF
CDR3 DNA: TGTGCCAGCAGAACCACAGGGGTGGGGCTCTATGGCTACACCTTC

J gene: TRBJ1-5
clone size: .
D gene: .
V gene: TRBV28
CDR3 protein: CASSLPGNQPQHF
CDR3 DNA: TGTGCCAGCAGTTTACCAGGGAATCAGCCCCAGCATTTT

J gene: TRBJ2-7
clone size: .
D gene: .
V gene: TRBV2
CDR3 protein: CASSEGPREQYF
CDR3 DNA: TGTGCCAGCAGTGAAGGGCCTAGGGAGCAGTACTTC

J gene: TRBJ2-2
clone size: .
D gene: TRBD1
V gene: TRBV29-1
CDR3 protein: CSVEWQGAVTGELFF
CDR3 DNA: TGCAGCGTTGAATGGCAGGGGGCGGTCACCGGGGAGCTGTTTTTT

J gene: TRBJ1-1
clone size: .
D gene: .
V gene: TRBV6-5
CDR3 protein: CASSALSTVPAEAFF
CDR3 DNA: TGTGCCAGCTCCGCCCTTTCGACAGTCCCGGCTGAAGCTTTCTTT

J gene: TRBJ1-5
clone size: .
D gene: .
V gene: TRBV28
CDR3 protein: CASIPAEAGGQPQHF
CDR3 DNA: TGTGCCAGCATTCCGGCCGAGGCGGGAGGTCAGCCCCAGCATTTT

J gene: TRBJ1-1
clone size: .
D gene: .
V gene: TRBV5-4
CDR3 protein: CASRGGGTTEAFF
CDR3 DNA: TGTGCCAGCAGGGGCGGAGGTACCACTGAAGCTTTCTTT

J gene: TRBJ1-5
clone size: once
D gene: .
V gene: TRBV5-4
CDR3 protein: CASSLGGSINQPQHF
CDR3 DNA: TGTGCCAGCAGCTTGGGAGGTTCCATCAATCAGCCCCAGCATTTT

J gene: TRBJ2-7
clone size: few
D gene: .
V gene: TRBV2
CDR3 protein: CASSVEGPLQGKFGEQYF
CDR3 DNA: TGTGCCAGCAGTGTCGAGGGGCCCTTACAGGGAAAATTTGGCGAGCAGTACTTC

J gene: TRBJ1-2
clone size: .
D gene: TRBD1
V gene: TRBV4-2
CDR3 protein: CASSPPQGADYGYTF
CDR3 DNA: TGTGCCAGCAGCCCGCCACAGGGGGCAGATTATGGCTACACCTTC

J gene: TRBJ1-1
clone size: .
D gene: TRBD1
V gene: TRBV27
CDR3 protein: CASSLSPTGDTEAFF
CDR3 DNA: TGTGCCAGCAGTTTATCCCCGACAGGGGACACTGAAGCTTTCTTT

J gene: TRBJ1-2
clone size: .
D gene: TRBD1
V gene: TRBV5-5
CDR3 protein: CASSSNPGNGQGDYTF
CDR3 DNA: TGTGCCAGCAGCTCTAACCCAGGAAACGGACAGGGGGACTACACCTTC

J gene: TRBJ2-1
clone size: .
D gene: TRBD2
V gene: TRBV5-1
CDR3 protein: CASSLALLAGGNEQFF
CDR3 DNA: TGCGCCAGCAGCTTGGCCTTACTAGCGGGAGGCAATGAGCAGTTCTTC

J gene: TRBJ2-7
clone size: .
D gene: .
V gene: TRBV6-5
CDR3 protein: CASRRVNTYEQYF
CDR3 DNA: TGTGCCAGCCGGAGGGTCAATACCTACGAGCAGTACTTC

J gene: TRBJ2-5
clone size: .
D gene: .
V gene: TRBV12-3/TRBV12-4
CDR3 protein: CASSNTKEAQYF
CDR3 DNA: TGTGCCAGCAGTAATACCAAAGAGGCCCAGTACTTC

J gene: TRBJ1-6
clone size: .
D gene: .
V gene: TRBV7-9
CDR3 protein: CASSLGRSNSPLHF
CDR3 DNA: TGTGCCAGCAGCTTAGGCAGATCTAATTCACCCCTCCACTTT

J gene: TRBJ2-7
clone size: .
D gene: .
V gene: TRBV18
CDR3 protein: CASSPKRGFLYEQYF
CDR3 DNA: TGTGCCAGCTCGCCTAAGAGAGGGTTCTTATACGAGCAGTACTTC

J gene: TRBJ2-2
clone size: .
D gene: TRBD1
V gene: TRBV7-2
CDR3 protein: CASTPWREVDRGLGELFF
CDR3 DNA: TGTGCCAGCACCCCCTGGCGAGAAGTGGACAGGGGGCTGGGGGAGCTGTTTTTT

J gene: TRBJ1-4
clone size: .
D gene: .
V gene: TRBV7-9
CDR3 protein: CASSFTIQVDEKLFF
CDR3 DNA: TGTGCCAGCAGCTTTACGATACAGGTGGATGAAAAACTGTTTTTT

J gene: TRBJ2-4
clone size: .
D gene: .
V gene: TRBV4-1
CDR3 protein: CASSQFSGLAKNIQYF
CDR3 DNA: TGCGCCAGCAGCCAGTTTAGCGGCTTAGCCAAAAACATTCAGTACTTC

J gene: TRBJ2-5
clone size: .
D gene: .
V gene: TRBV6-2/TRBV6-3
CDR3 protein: CASSTLGGRQETQYF
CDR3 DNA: TGTGCCAGCAGCACCCTGGGGGGTAGGCAAGAGACCCAGTACTTC

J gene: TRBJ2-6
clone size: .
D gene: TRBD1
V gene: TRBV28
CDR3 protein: CASSTPAGQGVGANVLTF
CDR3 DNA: TGTGCCAGCAGTACCCCGGCGGGACAGGGGGTTGGGGCCAACGTCCTGACTTTC

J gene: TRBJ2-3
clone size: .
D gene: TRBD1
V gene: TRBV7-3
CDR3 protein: CASSAQGQGNTDTQYF
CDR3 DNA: TGTGCCAGCAGCGCACAGGGACAGGGAAACACAGATACGCAGTATTTT

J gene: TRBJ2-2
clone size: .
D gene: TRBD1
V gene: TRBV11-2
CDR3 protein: CASSLRQGDTGELFF
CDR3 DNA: TGTGCCAGCAGCTTGCGACAGGGGGACACCGGGGAGCTGTTTTTT

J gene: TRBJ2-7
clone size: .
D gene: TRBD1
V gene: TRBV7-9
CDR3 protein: CASSLQGAYEQYF
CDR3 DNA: TGTGCCAGCAGCTTACAGGGGGCCTACGAGCAGTACTTC

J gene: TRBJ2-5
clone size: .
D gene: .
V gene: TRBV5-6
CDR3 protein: CASSLDPPSGGETQYF
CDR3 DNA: TGTGCCAGCAGCTTGGACCCACCGTCAGGAGGGGAGACCCAGTACTTC

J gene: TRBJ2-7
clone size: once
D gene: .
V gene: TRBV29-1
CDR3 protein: CSVARVRRGEQYF
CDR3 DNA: TGCAGCGTTGCCCGGGTCCGAAGGGGCGAGCAGTACTTC

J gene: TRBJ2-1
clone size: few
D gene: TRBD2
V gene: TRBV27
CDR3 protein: CASSLTGTETSGSAFWGSYNEQFF
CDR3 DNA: TGTGCCAGCAGTTTAACCGGGACAGAGACTAGCGGGAGCGCCTTTTGGGGCTCCTACAATGAGCAGTTCTTC

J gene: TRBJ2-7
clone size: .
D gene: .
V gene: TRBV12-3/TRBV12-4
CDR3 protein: CASSLEAGRRRYF
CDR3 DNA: TGTGCCAGCAGTTTGGAAGCAGGGCGGCGGAGGTACTTC

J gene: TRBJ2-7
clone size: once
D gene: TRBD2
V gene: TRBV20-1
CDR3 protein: CSASSVVIAGGFYEQYF
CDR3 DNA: TGCAGTGCTAGTTCGGTGGTGATAGCGGGAGGCTTCTACGAGCAGTACTTC

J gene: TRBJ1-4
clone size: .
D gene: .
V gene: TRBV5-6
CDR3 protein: CASSLTGSGANEKLFF
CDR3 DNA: TGTGCCAGCAGCTTGACAGGGAGCGGGGCTAATGAAAAACTGTTTTTT

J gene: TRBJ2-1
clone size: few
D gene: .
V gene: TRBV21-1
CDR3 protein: CASSSSRDEQFF
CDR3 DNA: TGTGCCAGCAGTTCAAGCAGGGATGAGCAGTTCTTC

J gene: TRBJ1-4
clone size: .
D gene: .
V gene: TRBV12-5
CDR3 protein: CASGSDTKDEKLFF
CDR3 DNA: TGTGCTAGTGGTTCTGACACCAAGGATGAAAAACTGTTTTTT

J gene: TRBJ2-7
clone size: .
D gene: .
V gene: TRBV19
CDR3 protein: CASSTLDSAMQYF
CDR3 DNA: TGTGCCAGTAGCACCCTGGACTCCGCCATGCAGTACTTC

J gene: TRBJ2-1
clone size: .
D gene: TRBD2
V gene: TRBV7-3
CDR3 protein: CASSMGGLAGADEQFF
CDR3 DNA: TGTGCCAGCAGCATGGGGGGACTAGCGGGAGCTGATGAGCAGTTCTTC

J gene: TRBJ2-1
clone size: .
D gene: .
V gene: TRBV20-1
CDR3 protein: CSASPGLLRSEQFF
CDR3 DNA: TGCAGTGCTAGTCCTGGACTCCTCAGGTCTGAGCAGTTCTTC

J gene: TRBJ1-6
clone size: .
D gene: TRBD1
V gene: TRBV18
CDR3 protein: CASSADTGVVSSPLHF
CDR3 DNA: TGTGCCAGCTCAGCCGACACAGGGGTTGTCAGTTCACCCCTCCACTTT

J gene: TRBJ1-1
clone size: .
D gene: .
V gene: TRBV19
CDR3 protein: CASSDRQNTEAFF
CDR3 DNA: TGTGCCAGTAGTGACAGACAGAACACTGAAGCTTTCTTT

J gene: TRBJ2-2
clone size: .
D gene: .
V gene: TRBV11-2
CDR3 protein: CASSSPGGMAGELFF
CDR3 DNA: TGTGCCAGCAGTTCCCCCGGGGGAATGGCCGGGGAGCTGTTTTTT

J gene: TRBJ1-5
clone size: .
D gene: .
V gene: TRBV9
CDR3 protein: CASSVDPEFNQPQHF
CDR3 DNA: TGTGCCAGCAGCGTAGACCCGGAGTTCAATCAGCCCCAGCATTTT

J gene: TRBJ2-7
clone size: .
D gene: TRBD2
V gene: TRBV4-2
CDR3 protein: CASSRGLAGASYEQYF
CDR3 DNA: TGTGCCAGCAGCCGAGGACTAGCGGGGGCCTCCTACGAGCAGTACTTC

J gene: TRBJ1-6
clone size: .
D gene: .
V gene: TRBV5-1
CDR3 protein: CASSQTSGSYNSPLHF
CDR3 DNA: TGCGCCAGCAGTCAAACCTCAGGTTCCTATAATTCACCCCTCCACTTT

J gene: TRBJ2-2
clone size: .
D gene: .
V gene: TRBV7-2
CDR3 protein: CASSLVRTGELFF
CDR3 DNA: TGTGCCAGCAGCTTAGTTCGTACCGGGGAGCTGTTTTTT

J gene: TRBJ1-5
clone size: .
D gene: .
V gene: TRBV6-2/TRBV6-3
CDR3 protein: CASSYPDRPNQPQHF
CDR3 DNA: TGTGCCAGCAGTTACCCTGACAGGCCCAATCAGCCCCAGCATTTT

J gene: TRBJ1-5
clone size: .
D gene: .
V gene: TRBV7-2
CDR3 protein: CASGPGVNQPQHF
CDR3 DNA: TGTGCCAGCGGTCCGGGGGTCAATCAGCCCCAGCATTTT

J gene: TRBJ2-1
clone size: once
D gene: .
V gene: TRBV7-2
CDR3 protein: CASSSFGGYNEQFF
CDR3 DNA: TGTGCCAGCAGCTCCTTTGGGGGGTACAATGAGCAGTTCTTC

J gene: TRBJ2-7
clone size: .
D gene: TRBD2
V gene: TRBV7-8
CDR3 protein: CASSLESSGSSYEQYF
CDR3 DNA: TGTGCCAGCAGCTTAGAGTCTAGCGGGAGCTCCTACGAGCAGTACTTC